The 32 T cell receptor beta chains given below trace back to one sample, sequenced in a study of Ad26.COV2.S vaccination and SARS-CoV-2 variants. Data came from immunoSEQ multiplex PCR; TCRdb stores just in-frame clones and leaves some out. Of roughly 410,000 clones detected, roughly four fifths appear once; the ten largest clones hold nearly 7.5%. As to treatment: around 19 received Ad26.COV2.S at low or high dose, single or two shots; 5 received placebo; per-sample allocation not given. After the first vaccine or placebo injection, samples were drawn on day 63. Sample: peripheral blood, taken in a trial of Ad26.COV2.S vaccine versus placebo. The receptors were sampled from a person aged 18-65 years who received the Ad26.COV2.S COVID-19 vaccine or a placebo.

This clone was picked up a small number of times. Other DNA sequences in this specimen translate into the identical CDR3. The chain recombines TRBV7-6 with TRBJ2-7, with a possible D match to TRBD2 (5 bases). The ends were cut back, 3 bases at V and 4 bases at J, with 10 bases in the middle. Germline V gives CDR1 SGHVS, CDR2 FNYEAQ. The CDR3 consists of 13 residues. DNA for the CDR3: TGTGCCAGCAGCTTGGGCACTAGGTACGAGCAGTACTTC. This sequence encodes CASSLGTRYEQYF.

The chain joins TRBV13 to TRBJ2-7; 13 nucleotides match TRBD2. The CDR3 sequence is 16 residues long. The J segment lost 6 bases and the V segment lost 4 bases, leaving 9 bases of the junction unmatched. CDR1 and CDR2 (germline): PRHDT, FYEKMQ (reference sequence). CDR3 sequence (DNA): TGTGCCAGCAGCTATGGGACTAGCGGGGCGTTGGGCGAGCAGTACTTC. Its protein is CASSYGTSGALGEQYF.

The genes are TRBV24-1 and TRBJ1-2, with 10 positions matching TRBD1. V was clipped by 10 bases and J by 6 bases; unmatched bases: 7. The CDR3 consists of 13 residues. Germline V gene data show CDR1 as KGHDR and CDR2 as SFDVKD. For the CDR3, the DNA is TGTGCCACGAGAAAGACAGGGGGCAATGGCTACACCTTC. Protein sequence: CATRKTGGNGYTF.

This chain's CDR3 is CASSYSSGGRETQYF. DNA for the CDR3: TGTGCCAGCAGTTATTCCAGCGGGGGCCGGGAGACCCAGTACTTC. V is TRBV6-2 or TRBV6-3 and J is TRBJ2-5; 8 bases are shared with TRBD2. CDR1 MNHEY and CDR2 SVGEGT come from the germline V gene. CDR3 length: 15 amino acids. V gave up 3 bases and J gave up 5 bases; unmatched junction bases: 8.

The J gene is TRBJ1-1, the V gene TRBV20-1; D uncertain. The CDR3 is 11 residues long. Germline-derived CDR1 and CDR2 are DFQATT and SNEGSKA (reference sequence). V dropped 7 bases and J dropped 5 bases, with 11 bases sitting between them. In DNA form, the CDR3 reads TGCAGTGTAACGTGGGGAACTGAAGCTTTCTTT. Protein: CSVTWGTEAFF.

The chain is built from TRBV12-3 or TRBV12-4 and TRBJ2-5, with D uncertain. V lost 5 bases, J lost 5 bases, and 9 bases lay in between. This CDR3 spans 12 amino acids. CDR3 DNA sequence: TGTGCCAGCAGTCTTACCGGCGAGACCCAGTACTTC. This encodes CASSLTGETQYF.

Only a few counts were recorded for this clone. The V call is TRBV5-1, the J call TRBJ1-2; D unclear. Per the germline V gene, CDR1 is SGHRS and CDR2 is YFSETQ. CDR3 length equals 13 residues. Trimming pared 2 bases from V and 7 bases from J, leaving 12 bases between. In DNA, the CDR3 is TGCGCCAGCAGCTTAACGGGCCAATCTGGCTACACCTTC. It codes for CASSLTGQSGYTF. Full variable domain (missing parts from reference TRBV5-1 and TRBJ1-2): KAGVTQTPRYLIKTRGQQVTLSCSPISGHRSVSWYQQTPGQGLQFLFEYFSETQRNKGNFPGRFSGRQFSNSRSEMNVSTLELGDSALYLCASSLTGQSGYTFGSGTRLTVV.

The V and J genes are TRBV4-1 and TRBJ2-6; TRBD1 matches 9 bases. Germline V CDR1 and CDR2: MGHRA, YSYEKL. V lost 8 bases and J lost 6; bases outside the gene matches: 5. CDR3 length: 14 residues. As DNA, the CDR3 is TGCGCCAGCGGACAGGGGCCTGAGGCCAACGTCCTGACTTTC. Its protein product is CASGQGPEANVLTF.

The CDR3 loop is CASRFPPSSGTATNEKLFF. The CDR3 DNA reads as TGTGCCAGCAGATTTCCCCCCTCCAGTGGGACCGCAACTAATGAAAAACTGTTTTTT. The chain couples TRBV13 to TRBJ1-4; possible D gene TRBD1, 5 bases. This CDR3 has 19 amino acids. Germline lookup yields CDR1 PRHDT and CDR2 FYEKMQ (reference sequence). The ends were cut back, 6 bases at V and 0 bases at J, with 23 bases in the middle. The full variable domain, with the rest looked up from reference TRBV13 and TRBJ1-4, is AAGVIQSPRHLIKEKRETATLKCYPIPRHDTVYWYQQGPGQDPQFLISFYEKMQSDKGSIPDRFSAQQFSDYHSELNMSSLELGDSALYFCASRFPPSSGTATNEKLFFGSGTQLSVL.

This chain links TRBV3-1 (or the pseudogene TRBV3-2) with TRBJ2-3; TRBD2 matches 7 bases. This CDR3 spans 17 amino acids. V was pared by 2 bases and J by 4 bases, with 12 bases of the junction left unmatched. Germline loops: CDR1 LGHDT, CDR2 YNNKEL (reference sequence). CDR3 loop: CASSQWLAAGRADTQYF. The CDR3 bases are TGTGCCAGCAGCCAATGGCTAGCGGCCGGAAGAGCAGATACGCAGTATTTT.

CDR3 bases: TGTGCCAGCAGTCCTAGCGGGGGTAATGAGCAGTTCTTC. Translating it yields CASSPSGGNEQFF. V and J are TRBV6-5 and TRBJ2-1, with 10 bases that match TRBD2. Germline CDR1 is MNHEY and CDR2 is SVGAGI. V trimming: 5 bases; J trimming: 7 bases; junction bases outside the gene matches: 2. CDR3 length: 13 amino acids.

The chain combines TRBV6-6 with TRBJ2-7; tentatively, D is TRBD1 (5 bases). Germline V gene data show CDR1 as MNHNY and CDR2 as SVGAGI (reference sequence). Between the trimmed V and J ends, which lost 5 bases and 11 bases, there was a span of 13 bases. This CDR3 spans 11 amino acids. The DNA for the CDR3 is TGTGCCAGCAGTGCCCGGACATTGAAGTACTTC. This gives the protein CASSARTLKYF.

The V gene is TRBV13, the J gene TRBJ2-7; 9 nucleotides agree with TRBD1. The junction had 8 bases not matched to a gene; V was cut back by 4 bases and J by 4 bases. The CDR3 has 15 amino acids. Germline CDR1 reads PRHDT; CDR2 reads FYEKMQ (reference sequence). This CDR3 is CASSSRTGVFYEQYF. The CDR3 DNA reads as TGTGCCAGCAGCTCAAGGACAGGGGTTTTTTACGAGCAGTACTTC.

The chain recombines TRBV11-2 with TRBJ1-5; no definite D call. V gave up 5 bases and J gave up 5 bases, with 10 bases separating them. CDR3 size: 13 residues. The V gene's germline CDR1 is SGHAT and CDR2 FQNNGV. This chain's CDR3 is CASSQGRDQPQHF. The CDR3, as DNA: TGTGCCAGCAGCCAAGGACGGGATCAGCCCCAGCATTTT.

The chain carries TRBV5-1 and TRBJ2-2; possibly TRBD1 for D (6 bases). The CDR3 consists of 13 residues. V was shortened by 4 bases and J by 7 bases, with 11 bases between the two germline ends. Germline CDR1 is SGHRS and CDR2 is YFSETQ. This chain's CDR3 is CASSPTGRGELFF. Written as DNA, the CDR3 is TGCGCCAGCAGCCCTACAGGGCGCGGGGAGCTGTTTTTT.

The chain links TRBV4-1 to TRBJ2-7; TRBD1 aligns across 9 bases. V shed 4 bases, J shed 4 bases, and the junction held 8 bases outside the gene matches. The CDR3 is made up of 15 amino acids. Germline CDR1 is MGHRA and CDR2 is YSYEKL. The chain's CDR3 is CASSRGDRDPYEQYF. The CDR3 DNA is TGCGCCAGCAGCCGGGGGGACAGGGATCCGTACGAGCAGTACTTC.

The genes are TRBV4-2 and TRBJ2-5; no definite D call. Germline CDR1 is LGHNA and CDR2 is YNFKEQ. V was cut by 5 bases and J by 7 bases, with 20 bases left in between. The CDR3 is 15 amino acids. The CDR3 here is CASSSRAVNEVTQYF. The CDR3 nucleotides are TGTGCCAGCAGCTCCCGGGCCGTAAATGAAGTGACCCAGTACTTC.

The rearrangement links TRBV27 to TRBJ2-4; D is possibly TRBD2 (5 bases). The CDR3 length is 13 residues. Germline V gene data show CDR1 as MNHEY and CDR2 as SMNVEV (reference sequence). The V gene lost 5 bases and the J gene lost 7 bases, with 12 bases spanning the gap. The CDR3 loop reads CASSGADSNIQYF. CDR3 nucleotides: TGTGCCAGCAGTGGAGCGGACTCGAACATTCAGTACTTC.

The chain joins TRBV7-2 to TRBJ2-1, with 7 bases fitting TRBD2. Germline V CDR1 and CDR2: SGHTA, FQGNSA. V lost 4 bases, J lost 12 bases, and 18 bases stayed unmatched. The length of the CDR3 is 16 residues. The CDR3 region is CASSSSGAGAPMGQFF. The CDR3 DNA is TGTGCCAGCAGCTCCAGCGGGGCGGGAGCACCTATGGGGCAGTTCTTC.

The V call is TRBV7-2, the J call TRBJ2-7; 10 positions match TRBD2. CDR3 size: 15 residues. In germline, CDR1 is SGHTA, CDR2 FQGNSA. Trimming removed 1 base from V and 3 bases from J; junction bases left unmatched: 3. Here the CDR3 DNA reads TGTGCCAGCAGCTTAGAGGCTAGCGGGGGCTACGAGCAGTACTTC. It yields the protein CASSLEASGGYEQYF.

There are many counts of this clone. The chain recombines TRBV6-1 with TRBJ1-1; 7 bases are a match to TRBD1. V shed 4 bases and J 3 bases; nucleotides not matched to a gene: 14. From germline, CDR1 is MNHNS and CDR2 SASEGT. The CDR3 sequence is 17 residues long. As DNA, the CDR3 is TGTGCCAGCAGTGGGCTCAGGGGGTTCGCTTGGGACACTGAAGCTTTCTTT. Its translation is CASSGLRGFAWDTEAFF.

The chain combines TRBV19 with TRBJ2-3, with 7 nucleotides matching TRBD2. With 6 bases clipped from V and 2 bases from J, the junction kept 8 bases outside the gene matches. The germline V gene has CDR1 LNHDA and CDR2 SQIVND (reference sequence). CDR3 length: 15 amino acids. The CDR3 region has the DNA TGTGCCAGTAGGTTCGGGAGGCGGTTCACAGATACGCAGTATTTT. Residues: CASRFGRRFTDTQYF.

On this clone itself: Its ends do not fully match the called genes, so a read error is possible. V gene TRBV28 combines with J gene TRBJ2-3; D is tentatively TRBD1 or TRBD2 (5 bases each). The CDR3 length is 11 residues. Germline V gene sequence: CDR1 MDHEN, CDR2 SYDVKM. The CDR3 loop is CASSQEGPTNF. In DNA form, the CDR3 reads TGTGCCAGCAGTCAAGAGGGGCCGACAAATTTT. Drawing the rest from reference TRBV28 and TRBJ2-3, the complete variable domain is DVKVTQSSRYLVKRTGEKVFLECVQDMDHENMFWYRQDPGLGLRLIYFSYDVKMKEKGDIPEGYSVSREKKERFSLILESASTNQTSMYLCASSQEGPTNFGPGTRLTVL.

J is TRBJ1-1 and V is TRBV15; 9 positions match TRBD1. This CDR3 contains 13 residues. V shed 3 bases and J 8 bases; nucleotides not matched to a gene: 4. The germline V gene has CDR1 LNHNV and CDR2 YYDKDF (reference sequence). The CDR3 loop is CATSSLGQGEAFF. In DNA form, the CDR3 reads TGTGCCACCAGCAGCCTAGGACAGGGGGAAGCTTTCTTT.

The chain has TRBV6-5 and TRBJ2-7; D remains ambiguous. Looked up from germline, CDR1 is MNHEY and CDR2 is SVGAGI. This CDR3 is 15 amino acids long. V shed 5 bases and J shed 1 base, with 15 bases lying between them. This CDR3 is CASSIGPLESYEQYF. The CDR3 nucleotides are TGTGCCAGCAGTATAGGACCTCTGGAGTCCTACGAGCAGTACTTC.

This CDR3 reads CASSTTPSSSYEQYF. CDR3 in DNA: TGTGCCAGCAGCACTACACCCTCGAGCTCCTACGAGCAGTACTTC. The chain combines TRBV4-2 with TRBJ2-7; D gene ambiguous. Per germline, CDR1 LGHNA and CDR2 YNFKEQ. The CDR3 sequence is 15 residues long. The ends were cut back, 5 bases at V and 0 bases at J, with 14 bases in the middle.

The rearrangement uses TRBV7-8 and TRBJ2-7, with unresolved D. The CDR3 loop spans 12 amino acids. Germline loops: CDR1 SGHVS, CDR2 FQNEAQ. Trimming left V 4 bases short and J 6 bases short, with 10 bases between. In DNA, the CDR3 is TGTGCCAGCAGCTCTCGACTGTTCGAGCAGTACTTC. The encoded protein is CASSSRLFEQYF.

V gene TRBV27 combines with J gene TRBJ1-5; maybe TRBD1 (5 bases). The CDR3 is made up of 15 amino acids. The germline V and J ends were trimmed by 2 bases and 2 bases, with 10 bases remaining between them. Germline lookup yields CDR1 MNHEY and CDR2 SMNVEV (reference sequence). CDR3 nucleotides: TGTGCCAGCAGTTTACGGCAGGGCGGCAATCAGCCCCAGCATTTT. Amino acids: CASSLRQGGNQPQHF.

The rearrangement joins TRBV4-2 to TRBJ2-4; D is undetermined. CDR3 length: 16 amino acids. V gave up 0 bases and J gave up 2 bases, with 11 bases separating them. Germline values: CDR1 LGHNA, CDR2 YNFKEQ. CDR3 amino acids: CASSQERAGSKNIQYF. In DNA form, the CDR3 reads TGTGCCAGCAGCCAAGAAAGAGCTGGGTCCAAAAACATTCAGTACTTC.

The chain has TRBV7-8 and TRBJ1-6; D is ambiguous. V was cut by 5 bases and J by 0 bases, with 11 bases left in between. CDR3 length: 16 amino acids. The germline gives CDR1 SGHVS, CDR2 FQNEAQ. The CDR3 spells CASSPRTYSYNSPLHF. CDR3 bases: TGTGCCAGCAGCCCTCGGACTTACTCCTATAATTCACCCCTCCACTTT.

The V call is TRBV3-1 (or the pseudogene TRBV3-2), the J call TRBJ1-2; weak D call: TRBD1 (5 bases). V was cut by 5 bases and J by 2 bases, with 12 bases left in between. CDR1 is LGHDT, CDR2 YNNKEL, per germline (reference sequence). The CDR3 is made up of 14 amino acids. The CDR3 loop is CASSIQGSNYGYTF. The DNA of the CDR3 is TGTGCCAGCAGCATTCAGGGTTCCAACTATGGCTACACCTTC.

V gene TRBV6-5 combines with J gene TRBJ1-6, with a tentative D call TRBD1 (6 bases). In germline, CDR1 is MNHEY, CDR2 SVGAGI. Trimming removed 5 bases at V and 10 bases at J, with 15 bases between. CDR3 size: 14 residues. The CDR3 DNA reads TGTGCCAGCAGTAAGACAGGCGTCAGCTCACCCCTCCACTTT. Protein sequence: CASSKTGVSSPLHF.